This T cell receptor (beta chain) was retrieved from a study of early T cells in non-severe SARS-CoV-2 infection. Whole-study context: Alpha and beta chains were unpaired, from unsorted whole-blood bulk RNA.

Unique molecular identifiers (one per individual cDNA molecule) were attached. From the 5' RACE reads, TCRdb called clonotypes with MiXCR, one entry per CDR3 protein. The table records approximately 49,000 distinct CDR3 sequences, about 12% of them present only once. The CDR3 is 16 residues long. Germline CDR1 SGHVS, CDR2 FNYEAQ. V lost 0 bases to trimming and J lost 7 bases, with 18 bases between them. The receptor was isolated from an adult who was a healthcare worker with PCR-confirmed SARS-CoV-2 infection or an uninfected control (not recorded which). Sequences were obtained from whole blood. V and J are TRBV7-6 and TRBJ2-5, with a tentative D call TRBD2 (6 bases). CDR3 coding DNA: TGTGCCAGCAGCTTAGCTCTGGCGGAGGGCCTTTTGACCCAGTACTTC. It yields the protein CASSLALAEGLLTQYF. Filled out from reference TRBV7-6 and TRBJ2-5, the complete variable domain reads GAGVSQSPRYKVTKRGQDVALRCDPISGHVSLYWYRQALGQGPEFLTYFNYEAQQDKSGLPNDRFSAERPEGSISTLTIQRTEQRDSAMYRCASSLALAEGLLTQYFGPGTRLLVL.